A selection of T cell receptor beta chains follows, all from one sample in a study of T cell responses to AZD1222 COVID-19 vaccine. TCRdb's table, derived via immunoSEQ multiplex PCR, lists solely in-frame clones and lacks some. The sample includes roughly 100,000 clones, approximately 86% of them seen just once. The sample consisted of peripheral blood, taken 28 days after the second dose of the MenACWY control vaccine. Source of these receptors: an adult who received the MenACWY meningococcal vaccine as a control. CDR3s include the opening cysteine and the closing phenylalanine or tryptophan. Each record gives: D gene, clone size, V gene, J gene, CDR3 protein, CDR3 DNA. A D gene is named only where the DNA matches it firmly. Size is omitted from some rows. Given values are once, few, many or a class for expanded clones.

D gene: TRBD2; clone size: NA; V gene: TRBV5-1; J gene: TRBJ2-1; CDR3 protein: CASSITSGGAYEQFF; CDR3 DNA: TGCGCCAGCAGCATCACTAGCGGGGGGGCCTATGAGCAGTTCTTC
D gene: TRBD2; clone size: NA; V gene: TRBV11-2; J gene: TRBJ2-2; CDR3 protein: CASSLSGGVGVTGELFF; CDR3 DNA: TGTGCCAGCAGCCTCAGCGGGGGGGTCGGGGTCACCGGGGAGCTGTTTTTT
D gene: NA; clone size: NA; V gene: TRBV20-1; J gene: TRBJ1-5; CDR3 protein: CSASFTGISNQPQHF; CDR3 DNA: TGCAGTGCTAGTTTCACAGGGATAAGCAATCAGCCCCAGCATTTT
D gene: NA; clone size: few; V gene: TRBV18; J gene: TRBJ1-1; CDR3 protein: CASSPLEATEAFF; CDR3 DNA: TGTGCCAGCTCACCACTGGAGGCCACTGAAGCTTTCTTT
D gene: NA; clone size: once; V gene: TRBV7-8; J gene: TRBJ2-7; CDR3 protein: CASSHERVSYEQYF; CDR3 DNA: TGTGCCAGCAGCCATGAGCGGGTCTCCTACGAGCAGTACTTC
D gene: NA; clone size: once; V gene: TRBV6-5; J gene: TRBJ1-4; CDR3 protein: CASGRGANEKLFF; CDR3 DNA: TGTGCCAGCGGCAGGGGTGCTAATGAAAAACTGTTTTTT
D gene: NA; clone size: NA; V gene: TRBV5-4; J gene: TRBJ2-7; CDR3 protein: CASSPPGTVTYEQYF; CDR3 DNA: TGTGCCAGCAGCCCACCCGGGACGGTAACCTACGAGCAGTACTTC
D gene: NA; clone size: few; V gene: TRBV28; J gene: TRBJ1-6; CDR3 protein: CASSTGTYNSPLHF; CDR3 DNA: TGTGCCAGCAGTACAGGGACCTATAATTCACCCCTCCACTTT
D gene: TRBD2; clone size: NA; V gene: TRBV2; J gene: TRBJ2-7; CDR3 protein: CASSTGTSVPEQYF; CDR3 DNA: TGTGCCAGCAGCACCGGGACTAGCGTGCCCGAGCAGTACTTC
D gene: NA; clone size: NA; V gene: TRBV4-1; J gene: TRBJ1-2; CDR3 protein: CASSQPGANYGYTF; CDR3 DNA: TGCGCCAGCTCTCAGCCAGGCGCTAACTATGGCTACACCTTC
D gene: TRBD1; clone size: NA; V gene: TRBV16; J gene: TRBJ1-2; CDR3 protein: CASSQSRPGTGTNGYTF; CDR3 DNA: TGTGCCAGCAGCCAATCGCGTCCCGGGACAGGGACGAATGGCTACACCTTC
D gene: NA; clone size: once; V gene: TRBV19; J gene: TRBJ1-3; CDR3 protein: CASSMSTDSGNTIYF; CDR3 DNA: TGTGCCAGTAGTATGTCGACGGACTCTGGAAACACCATATATTTT
D gene: NA; clone size: NA; V gene: TRBV6-4; J gene: TRBJ2-3; CDR3 protein: CASRESFSTDTQYF; CDR3 DNA: TGTGCCAGCAGGGAAAGTTTTAGCACAGATACGCAGTATTTT
D gene: NA; clone size: few; V gene: TRBV7-2; J gene: TRBJ1-5; CDR3 protein: CASSRTRGGGQPQHF; CDR3 DNA: TGTGCCAGCAGCCGGACCCGGGGCGGTGGACAGCCCCAGCATTTT
D gene: NA; clone size: NA; V gene: TRBV10-3; J gene: TRBJ2-5; CDR3 protein: CASQWAQYF; CDR3 DNA: TGTGCCTCGCAGTGGGCCCAGTACTTC
D gene: NA; clone size: once; V gene: TRBV6-6; J gene: TRBJ2-7; CDR3 protein: CASTGGYEQYF; CDR3 DNA: TGTGCCAGCACCGGAGGCTACGAGCAGTACTTC
D gene: NA; clone size: NA; V gene: TRBV28; J gene: TRBJ1-5; CDR3 protein: CASRGGWSSYSNQPQHF; CDR3 DNA: TGTGCCAGCAGGGGGGGCTGGAGCTCCTATAGCAATCAGCCCCAGCATTTT
D gene: NA; clone size: NA; V gene: TRBV19; J gene: TRBJ2-2; CDR3 protein: CASSIRLERRALSGELFF; CDR3 DNA: TGTGCCAGTAGTATCCGCCTGGAGCGAAGGGCTTTGAGTGGGGAGCTGTTTTTT
D gene: NA; clone size: NA; V gene: TRBV27; J gene: TRBJ1-4; CDR3 protein: CASSGRVNEKLFF; CDR3 DNA: TGTGCCAGCAGTGGCAGGGTTAATGAAAAACTGTTTTTT
D gene: NA; clone size: NA; V gene: TRBV7-3; J gene: TRBJ2-1; CDR3 protein: CASSRTASGQNNEQFF; CDR3 DNA: TGTGCCAGCAGTCGAACGGCCTCCGGACAGAACAATGAGCAGTTCTTC
D gene: NA; clone size: NA; V gene: TRBV4-2; J gene: TRBJ1-2; CDR3 protein: CASSQDPTGINYGYTF; CDR3 DNA: TGTGCCAGCAGCCAAGATCCTACAGGAATTAACTATGGCTACACCTTC
D gene: TRBD1; clone size: many; V gene: TRBV10-2; J gene: TRBJ1-1; CDR3 protein: CASGQGRAFF; CDR3 DNA: TGCGCCAGCGGACAGGGACGGGCTTTCTTT